The clone carrying this T cell receptor beta chain was detected only once. There are 14 residues in the CDR3. J gave up 8 bases and V 1 base, and 4 bases lay outside the gene matches. CDR1 GTSNPN and CDR2 SVGIG come from the germline V gene (reference sequence). This sample stems from a study of blood T cell repertoires in COVID-19. Clones were sequenced by immunoSEQ multiplex PCR, and TCRdb holds only the in-frame ones, with some missing. The sample consists of 140,000 to 150,000 clones, 84% of them appearing once. The sequencing sample was made of PBMCs or T cells enriched from blood (not recorded which). This chain joins TRBV30 and TRBJ1-4; 10 nucleotides agree with TRBD1. This receptor was identified in a woman aged 50 to 65 who had been exposed to COVID-19. The CDR3 loop is CAWSGQGAREKLFF. In DNA form, the CDR3 reads TGTGCCTGGAGTGGACAGGGGGCGAGGGAAAAACTGTTTTTT.